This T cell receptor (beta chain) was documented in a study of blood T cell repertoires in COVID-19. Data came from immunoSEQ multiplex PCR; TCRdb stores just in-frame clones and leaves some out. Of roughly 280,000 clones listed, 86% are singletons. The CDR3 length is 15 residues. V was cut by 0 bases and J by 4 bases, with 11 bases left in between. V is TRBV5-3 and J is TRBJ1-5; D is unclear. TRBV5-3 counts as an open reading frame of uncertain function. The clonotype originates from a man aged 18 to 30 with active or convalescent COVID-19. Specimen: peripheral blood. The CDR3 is CARSLGGRSNQPQHF. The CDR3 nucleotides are TGTGCCAGAAGCTTGGGAGGCAGAAGTAATCAGCCCCAGCATTTT.